Included here is one T cell receptor (beta chain) sequence, with context. Its antigen is unknown. The sample is drawn from a study of identifying expanded T cells in peripheral blood. Study findings and constraints: Over approximately two and four weeks, about 15 and 19 clones changed, versus 1.2 between replicates.

The CDR3 loop spans 17 amino acids. The V gene lost 0 bases and the J gene lost 4 bases, with 16 bases spanning the gap. Germline V gene data show CDR1 as LGHNA and CDR2 as YNFKEQ. Repertoires were generated with immunoSEQ multiplex PCR, while TCRdb's copy carries only in-frame clones and drops some. The sample comprises about 58,000 clones, about 92% of which are singletons, and around 3.3% rests with the top ten. The clonotype originates from a person between 18 and 75 years old in good health. This chain uses TRBV4-2 with TRBJ1-3, with D possibly being TRBD1 (5 bases). Material: blood. The CDR3 DNA follows: TGTGCCAGCAGCCAAGATGTTTGGAGGGGATCAGGAAACACCATATATTTT. Translating gives CASSQDVWRGSGNTIYF.